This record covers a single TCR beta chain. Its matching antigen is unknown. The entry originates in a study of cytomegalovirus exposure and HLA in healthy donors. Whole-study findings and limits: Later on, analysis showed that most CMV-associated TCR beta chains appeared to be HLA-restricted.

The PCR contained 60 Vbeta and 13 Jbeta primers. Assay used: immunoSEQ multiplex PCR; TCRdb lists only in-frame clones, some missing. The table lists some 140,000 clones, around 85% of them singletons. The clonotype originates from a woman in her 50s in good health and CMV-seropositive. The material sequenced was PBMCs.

The chain's CDR3 is CASSLGVEAGGSNQPQHF. Here the CDR3 DNA reads TGTGCCAGCAGCTTAGGTGTCGAGGCAGGGGGGAGCAATCAGCCCCAGCATTTT. The chain is built from TRBV7-2 and TRBJ1-5, with TRBD1 identical over 7 bases. The germline V gene encodes CDR1 SGHTA and CDR2 FQGNSA. CDR3 length: 18 residues. Germline trimming cut 1 base from V and 1 base from J; bases unmatched to any gene: 10.